This T cell receptor (beta chain) was sequenced for a study of cytomegalovirus exposure and HLA in healthy donors. Study-wide context: Among roughly 180 million T cells, an earlier analysis found roughly 110 million unique TCR beta sequences.

PCR employed 60 Vbeta and 13 Jbeta primers. Method: immunoSEQ multiplex PCR; TCRdb's copy keeps in-frame clones and lacks some. The sample shows approximately 100,000 clones, approximately 80% of them seen only once. On this clone: Its antigen is not identified.

V lost 2 bases to trimming and J lost 8 bases, with 12 bases between them. Germline V CDR1 and CDR2: MNHEY, SMNVEV (reference sequence). This CDR3 spans 13 amino acids. Study conclusions and caveats: Cytomegalovirus status was reportedly diagnosed by the classifier with high sensitivity and specificity. Roughly even sequencing depth across donors was the assumption behind the presence/absence analyses. Follow-up analysis found HLA locus-dependent TCR association rates, highest for DRB1 and lowest for HLA-C.

The chain joins TRBV27 to TRBJ1-1; TRBD1 is a possible D gene (5 bases). This receptor was taken from a woman in her twenties or thirties in good health and CMV-seronegative. Input material: PBMCs. The CDR3 protein is CASSLRNSGEAFF. The CDR3 DNA follows: TGTGCCAGCAGTTTAAGGAATTCAGGGGAAGCTTTCTTT.